This is a list of T cell receptor beta chains from one sample in a study of cytomegalovirus exposure and HLA in healthy donors. Assay used: immunoSEQ multiplex PCR; TCRdb lists only in-frame clones, some missing. The top ten clones hold 4% to 5% of a sample with 160,000 or so clones, more than 80% of them seen once. Sequenced material: PBMCs. The receptors originated from a woman aged 18-35 years in good health and CMV-seropositive. The CDR3 runs from the conserved cysteine through the conserved F or W. A D gene is named only where the DNA matches it firmly. Size is stated for part of the rows, as once, few or many counts, or as a class when the clone is expanded.

>NA|TRBV11-2|NA|TRBJ2-7
CASSLAVGAYEQYF
TGTGCCAGCAGCTTAGCGGTCGGAGCCTACGAGCAGTACTTC
>TRBD1|TRBV4-3|NA|TRBJ2-2
CASSQPTGDLPGELFF
TGCGCCAGCAGCCAACCTACAGGGGATTTACCCGGGGAGCTGTTTTTT
>TRBD2|TRBV9|once|TRBJ2-5
CASSIRTGGAGETQYF
TGTGCCAGCAGCATCCGAACCGGGGGGGCCGGGGAGACCCAGTACTTC
>TRBD2|TRBV11-2|NA|TRBJ2-5
CASSKRGGAGGETQYF
TGTGCCAGCAGCAAAAGGGGAGGAGCGGGGGGGGAGACCCAGTACTTC
>NA|TRBV11-1|NA|TRBJ1-1
CASSFSTEAFF
TGTGCCAGCAGCTTTAGTACTGAAGCTTTCTTT
>TRBD1|TRBV5-1|NA|TRBJ2-7
CASSSQGAYEQYF
TGCGCCAGCAGCTCGCAGGGGGCCTACGAGCAGTACTTC
>TRBD1|TRBV6-5|NA|TRBJ2-3
CASTQDRRTDTQYF
TGTGCCAGCACCCAGGACAGGCGCACAGATACGCAGTATTTT
>NA|TRBV5-1|NA|TRBJ2-5
CASSLGIDRTQETQYF
TGCGCCAGCAGCTTGGGGATCGACAGGACCCAAGAGACCCAGTACTTC
>TRBD1|TRBV29-1|NA|TRBJ1-2
CSVQTGGGGYTF
TGCAGCGTACAAACAGGGGGAGGTGGCTACACCTTC
>NA|TRBV27|NA|TRBJ1-2
CASSLSTPPNYGYTF
TGTGCCAGCAGTTTATCCACACCCCCTAACTATGGCTACACCTTC
>NA|TRBV5-6|few|TRBJ1-1
CASRPTGMNTEAFF
TGTGCCAGCAGGCCTACGGGGATGAACACTGAAGCTTTCTTT